This T cell receptor (beta chain) is drawn from a study of shared clonotypes between healthy human individuals. Study observations and caveats: The researchers took only blood, and tissue repertoires probably look different. The study found roughly 5.3% of naive CD4 clonotypes shared across four donors. Represented genetic and exposure-history diversity was restricted by having few donors.

CDR1 LNHDA and CDR2 SQIVND come from the germline V gene (reference sequence). Trimming took off 8 bases at V and 8 bases at J, with 15 bases between the two ends. This CDR3 comprises 13 residues. Sequencing used immunoSEQ multiplex PCR; TCRdb keeps in-frame clones, though not all of them. Found here are around 2,000,000 clones, about 95% of them singletons; the top ten hold around 1.1%. CD45RO-negative CD8 cells positively selected for CCR7 made up the naive population, which excluded terminally differentiated effector memory CD45RA+ cells. About this clone: Its antigen is not identified.

The clonotype originates from a man younger than 35 in good health. The chain combines TRBV19 with TRBJ2-2; D may be TRBD1 (6 bases). Sequencing was performed on naive CD8+ T cells sorted from blood. CDR3 in amino acids: CASHIRGLGELFF. The DNA for the CDR3 is TGTGCCAGTCATATCAGGGGATTGGGGGAGCTGTTTTTT.